This T cell receptor (beta chain) was found in a study of blood T cell repertoires in COVID-19. The table came from immunoSEQ multiplex PCR; TCRdb's copy has only in-frame clones and leaves some out. The sample carries 35,000 to 40,000 clones, 85% recorded once. V was pared by 4 bases and J by 0 bases, with 13 bases between. The germline gives CDR1 SGHRS, CDR2 YFSETQ. The CDR3 sequence is 16 residues long. The J gene is TRBJ1-4, the V gene TRBV5-1, with D tentatively TRBD1 (5 bases). The sequencing sample was made of peripheral blood. This clonotype was obtained from a man aged 45-60 years with active COVID-19. The CDR3 protein is CASSRSLGATNEKLFF. In nucleotides, the CDR3 is TGCGCCAGCAGCCGCTCTTTAGGGGCAACTAATGAAAAACTGTTTTTT.